Sequencing of this TCR beta chain was carried out in a study of cytomegalovirus exposure and HLA in healthy donors. The approximately 120-subject validation cohort, separate from the 666-subject first cohort, included the donors. Profiled with immunoSEQ multiplex PCR; TCRdb holds only in-frame clones, not every one. This sample has about 110,000 clones, with more than 70% found just once. The length of the CDR3 is 13 residues. The germline V gene has CDR1 SGHTA and CDR2 FQGNSA. V lost 3 bases to trimming and J lost 6 bases, with 9 bases between them. The receptor was isolated from a woman in her late teens or twenties in good health and CMV-seronegative. The sample was PBMCs. The chain joins TRBV7-2 to TRBJ1-5; unclear D gene. CDR3 nucleotides: TGTGCCAGCAGCTTCGGGTCCGTTCAGCCCCAGCATTTT. Amino acids: CASSFGSVQPQHF.